Included here is one T cell receptor beta chain sequence, with context. Its antigen is as yet unknown. This record comes from a study of cytomegalovirus exposure and HLA in healthy donors. Study outcomes and limitations: More clonal expansion characterized HLA-associated TCR beta chains than equally common others in a later analysis.

CDR1 is SGHNT and CDR2 is YENEEA in the germline V gene. V lost 4 bases, J lost 6 bases, and 21 bases lay in between. CDR3 length: 17 residues. A multiplex PCR was run with 60 Vbeta primers and 13 Jbeta primers. TCRdb's copy holds only in-frame clones and misses some; the assay was immunoSEQ multiplex PCR. This sample yields 200,000 to 250,000 clones, of which 85% are seen a single time; 1% to 1.5% belongs to the top ten. This TCR derives from a human donor in good health. Sequencing used PBMCs. The rearrangement uses TRBV11-3 and TRBJ1-4; maybe TRBD1 (6 bases). DNA of the CDR3: TGTGCCAGCAGCTCCGACCCTAACAGGGTAGGAGATGAAAAACTGTTTTTT. Translating gives CASSSDPNRVGDEKLFF.